This paragraph reports one T cell receptor (beta chain). Assay: immunoSEQ multiplex PCR; the TCRdb copy retains only in-frame clones and omits some. Altogether under 65,000 clones are present, approximately 82% being singletons, with the ten largest covering less than 6.5%. This sample stems from a study of blood T cell repertoires in COVID-19. The junction had 5 bases not matched to a gene; V was cut back by 1 base and J by 1 base. This CDR3 is 15 amino acids long. CDR1 is SGHRS and CDR2 is YFSETQ in the germline V gene. The receptor was isolated from a woman aged 60-75 years with acute or convalescent COVID-19. The specimen was peripheral blood. This rearrangement joins TRBV5-1 to TRBJ2-7; TRBD1 matches 7 bases. CDR3: CASSLQQGQSYEQYF. The CDR3 coding sequence is TGCGCCAGCAGCTTGCAACAGGGGCAATCCTACGAGCAGTACTTC.